A single sample gave rise to the 11 T cell receptor beta chains below, sequenced in a study of cytomegalovirus exposure and HLA in healthy donors. Amplification used 60 Vbeta primers and 13 Jbeta primers. The repertoire was sequenced with immunoSEQ multiplex PCR; TCRdb's copy has only in-frame clones and lacks some. The sample contains roughly 200,000 clones, 9.5% of which appear only once. Sequencing was performed on PBMCs. These receptors were obtained from a woman aged 30 to 39 in good health and CMV-seropositive.

A few counts support this clone. The chain combines TRBV30 with TRBJ2-7, with 7 bases matching TRBD2. The CDR3 covers 14 residues. Germline V gene lookup returns CDR1 GTSNPN and CDR2 SVGIG (reference sequence). With V trimmed by 5 bases and J by 1 base, 8 bases remained unmatched. CDR3 DNA sequence: TGTGCCTGGGGGGCTAGCGGACTTTCCTACGAGCAGTACTTC. Its protein is CAWGASGLSYEQYF.

The genes are TRBV6-1 and TRBJ2-2, with 8 bases lining up with TRBD1. There are 15 residues in the CDR3. The ends lost 10 bases at V and 2 bases at J; junction bases unmatched: 9. The germline CDR1 and CDR2 sequences are MNHNS and SASEGT. Here the CDR3 DNA reads TGTGCCACCGTTCAGGGGGCCCCCAACACCGGGGAGCTGTTTTTT. Its protein product is CATVQGAPNTGELFF.

This clone turned up a few times. The chain carries TRBV9 and TRBJ2-3; D remains ambiguous. CDR3 length equals 15 residues. V lost 0 bases and J 6 bases, leaving 14 bases between the germline ends. Germline loops: CDR1 SGDLS, CDR2 YYNGEE. In DNA, the CDR3 is TGTGCCAGCAGCGTAGATACTACCGGGTTGGATACGCAGTATTTT. The encoded protein is CASSVDTTGLDTQYF. The entire variable domain, with the rest obtained from reference TRBV9 and TRBJ2-3, is as follows: DSGVTQTPKHLITATGQRVTLRCSPRSGDLSVYWYQQSLDQGLQFLIQYYNGEERAKGNILERFSAQQFPDLHSELNLSSLELGDSALYFCASSVDTTGLDTQYFGPGTRLTVL.

The sample holds a few counts of this clone. V is TRBV7-9 and J is TRBJ2-5, with 10 bases identical to TRBD2. The V and J ends lost 5 bases and 7 bases, in that order; junction bases with no gene match: 13. This CDR3 is 16 amino acids long. Germline V gene lookup returns CDR1 SEHNR and CDR2 FQNEAQ (reference sequence). The DNA for the CDR3 is TGTGCCAGCAGCCCCGGGATAGCGGGGGGTACTGGGACCCAGTACTTC. As protein: CASSPGIAGGTGTQYF.

The chain couples TRBV11-3 to TRBJ2-4; 9 positions agree with TRBD2. Trimming at V came to 1 base and at J to 9 bases, leaving 13 bases not matched to a gene. The CDR3 is 17 amino acids. Looked up from germline, CDR1 is SGHNT and CDR2 is YENEEA. CDR3 bases: TGTGCCAGCAGCTTAGGACTAGCGGCTGGGGGATCGACCATTCAGTACTTC. Its translation: CASSLGLAAGGSTIQYF.

In this sample, this clone turned up a few times. The chain is built from TRBV28 and TRBJ2-7; 9 bases are shared with TRBD2. V shed 7 bases, J shed 4 bases, and the junction held 14 bases outside the gene matches. Germline V gives CDR1 MDHEN, CDR2 SYDVKM. The CDR3 has 16 residues. The CDR3 here is CASTGGRREGRYEQYF. CDR3 nucleotide sequence: TGTGCCAGCACCGGGGGGAGGCGGGAGGGCCGGTACGAGCAGTACTTC.

This rearrangement joins TRBV10-2 to TRBJ1-2; no definite D call. Germline V gene data show CDR1 as WSHSY and CDR2 as SAAADI. V lost 6 bases and J 4 bases, leaving 15 bases between the germline ends. There are 14 residues in the CDR3. The CDR3: CASRFVTRGYGYTF. DNA for the CDR3: TGCGCCAGCAGATTCGTCACGAGAGGCTATGGCTACACCTTC.

In its sample, this clone was seen a few times. One end of the junction fails to match germline, which may point to a read error. V gene TRBV5-6 combines with J gene TRBJ2-1; maybe TRBD1 (6 bases). Per germline, CDR1 SGHDT and CDR2 YYEEEE. The CDR3 totals 12 residues. CDR3 in DNA: TGTGCCAGCAATATTCTGGGAGAAAAGGGGGTCTTC. Translation: CASNILGEKGVF.

This clone was recorded a few times. The chain recombines TRBV6-5 with TRBJ1-1; maybe TRBD1 (5 bases). Germline CDR1 reads MNHEY; CDR2 reads SVGAGI. The CDR3 has 15 amino acids. V gave up 2 bases and J gave up 0 bases, with 10 bases separating them. The CDR3 nucleotides are TGTGCCAGCAGTTACCGACAGAGCATGAACACTGAAGCTTTCTTT. It is translated as CASSYRQSMNTEAFF.

The chain joins TRBV5-1 to TRBJ2-1, with D maybe TRBD2 (5 bases). The germline V and J ends were trimmed by 3 bases and 1 base, with 14 bases remaining between them. In germline, CDR1 is SGHRS, CDR2 YFSETQ. CDR3 length: 16 residues. The CDR3 loop is CASSSDYPLSYNEQFF. DNA for the CDR3: TGCGCCAGCAGCTCCGACTACCCACTTTCCTACAATGAGCAGTTCTTC.

This clone came up many times. The CDR3 DNA follows: TGTGCCAGCAGTGTGACAGAACTGTTTTTT. Encoded protein: CASSVTELFF. The chain combines TRBV2 with TRBJ1-4, with a possible D match to TRBD1 (5 bases). V gave up 4 bases and J gave up 12 bases, with 6 bases separating them. Germline V gene data show CDR1 as SNHLY and CDR2 as FYNNEI. This CDR3 is 10 amino acids long.